This TCR beta chain was captured in a study of blood T cells in healthy people across ages. Findings and caveats of the study: PBMC samples, being unsorted, prevented any conclusive comparison of naive and antigen-experienced cells. Investigators treated diversity estimates from one million T cells as underestimates.

J lost 5 bases, V lost 4 bases, and 10 bases had no gene match. The CDR3 has 16 amino acids. CDR1 and CDR2 from the germline V gene are ENHRY and SYGVKD. This clonotype has just a few counts. The antigen is unknown. Combining a sample-barcoded 5' primer with a J-beta primer mix, a second PCR ran for roughly 6 to 12 cycles. TCRdb independently ran MiXCR on the 5' RACE reads; one entry per CDR3 protein. This sample yields under 1,000,000 distinct CDR3 sequences, of which about 45% are seen a single time; roughly 20% belongs to the top ten. Donors were healthy Caucasian individuals from Russia aged roughly 6 to 90. Extractions gave at least 5.5 micrograms of total RNA per sample.

The TCR was taken from a man aged 80 or over in good health. The sample was blood. The gene calls are TRBV10-3 and TRBJ2-5; 10 bases match TRBD2. CDR3 DNA sequence: TGTGCCATCAGTGGTTCACTAGCGGGGAGTGCTGAGACCCAGTACTTC. This encodes CAISGSLAGSAETQYF.